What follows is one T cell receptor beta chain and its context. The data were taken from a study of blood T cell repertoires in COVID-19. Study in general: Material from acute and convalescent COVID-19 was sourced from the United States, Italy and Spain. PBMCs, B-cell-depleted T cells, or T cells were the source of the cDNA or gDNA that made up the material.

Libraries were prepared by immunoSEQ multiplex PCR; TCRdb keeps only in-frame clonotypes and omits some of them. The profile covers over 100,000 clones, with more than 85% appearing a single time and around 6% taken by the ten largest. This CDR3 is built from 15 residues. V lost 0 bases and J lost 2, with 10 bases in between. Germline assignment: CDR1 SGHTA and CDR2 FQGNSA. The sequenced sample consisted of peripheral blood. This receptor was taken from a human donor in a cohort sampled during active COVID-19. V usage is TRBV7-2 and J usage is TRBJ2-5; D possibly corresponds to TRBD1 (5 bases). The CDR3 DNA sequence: TGTGCCAGCAGCTTAGCGCAGGGCAGGCAAGAGACCCAGTACTTC. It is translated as CASSLAQGRQETQYF.